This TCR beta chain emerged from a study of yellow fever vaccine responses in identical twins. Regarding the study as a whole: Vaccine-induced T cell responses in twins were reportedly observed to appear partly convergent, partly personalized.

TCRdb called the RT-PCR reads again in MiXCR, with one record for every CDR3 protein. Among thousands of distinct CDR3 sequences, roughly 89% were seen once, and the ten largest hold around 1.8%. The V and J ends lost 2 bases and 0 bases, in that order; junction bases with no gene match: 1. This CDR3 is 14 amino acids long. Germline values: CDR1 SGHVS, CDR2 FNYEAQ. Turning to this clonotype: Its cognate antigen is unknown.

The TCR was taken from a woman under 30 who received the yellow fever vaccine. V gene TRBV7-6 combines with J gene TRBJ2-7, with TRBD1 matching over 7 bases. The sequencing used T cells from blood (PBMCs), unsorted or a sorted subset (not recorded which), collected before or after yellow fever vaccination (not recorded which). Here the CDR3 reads CASSLRDSSYEQYF. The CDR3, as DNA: TGTGCCAGCAGCTTAAGGGACAGCTCCTACGAGCAGTACTTC.